This T cell receptor beta chain emerged from a study of cytomegalovirus exposure and HLA in healthy donors. Germline CDR1 is SGDLS and CDR2 is YYNGEE. V lost 3 bases and J lost 4; bases outside the gene matches: 7. The CDR3 is made up of 16 amino acids. The PCR used 60 Vbeta and 13 Jbeta primers. The data were produced by immunoSEQ multiplex PCR, yet TCRdb's version contains in-frame clones alone and is incomplete. Here the sample spans approximately 120,000 clones, roughly 70% being singletons. With regard to this clone: Antigen: not known.

Study-wide points: Data from an earlier analysis indicated that most TCR beta V segments were productive either about 87% or about 30% of the time. Several of the most significant clusters appeared, in a later analysis, to be linked to common viral pathogens.

The rearrangement uses TRBV9 and TRBJ2-2; TRBD2 matches 9 bases. Sequences were obtained from PBMCs. This TCR came from a man between 40 and 49 years old in good health and CMV-seronegative. The CDR3 nucleotides read TGTGCCAGCAGCGGGAATAGCGGGGGCCGCACCGGGGAGCTGTTTTTT. This codes for CASSGNSGGRTGELFF.